This record looks at one TCR beta chain sequence and its context. With V trimmed by 4 bases and J by 4 bases, 8 bases remained unmatched. CDR3 length equals 16 residues. Germline V gene data show CDR1 as MNHEY and CDR2 as SMNVEV (reference sequence). These data are taken from a study of shared clonotypes between healthy human individuals. Sequencing was performed with immunoSEQ multiplex PCR; in TCRdb, only in-frame clones are kept and a portion is missing. The profile covers millions of clones, with just over 90% appearing a single time and more than 0.12% taken by the ten largest. The rearrangement joins TRBV27 to TRBJ2-7, with TRBD1 identical over 12 bases. The sequence was obtained from a man aged 18 to 30 in good health. The specimen was naive CD4+ T cells sorted from blood. Subset reported: CD45RA+ positively selected. The CDR3 DNA reads as TGTGCCAGCAGTTGGGATGGGACAGGGGGCAAATACGAGCAGTACTTC. Protein product: CASSWDGTGGKYEQYF.